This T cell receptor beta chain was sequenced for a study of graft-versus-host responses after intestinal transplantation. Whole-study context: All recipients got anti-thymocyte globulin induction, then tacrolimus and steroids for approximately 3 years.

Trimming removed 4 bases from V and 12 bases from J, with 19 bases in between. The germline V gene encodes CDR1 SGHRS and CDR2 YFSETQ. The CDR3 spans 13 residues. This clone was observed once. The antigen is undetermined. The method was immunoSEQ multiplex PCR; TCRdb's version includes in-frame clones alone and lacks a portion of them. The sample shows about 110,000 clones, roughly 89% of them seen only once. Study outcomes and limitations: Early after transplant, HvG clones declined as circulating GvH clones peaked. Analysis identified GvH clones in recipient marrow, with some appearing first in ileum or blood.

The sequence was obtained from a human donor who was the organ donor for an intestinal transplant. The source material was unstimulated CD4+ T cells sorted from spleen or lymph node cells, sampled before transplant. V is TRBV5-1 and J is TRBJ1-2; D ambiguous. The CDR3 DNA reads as TGCGCCAGCAGCCCCAGCACTGAACCCCCCCACACCTTC. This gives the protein CASSPSTEPPHTF.